This TCR beta chain is from a study of blood T cell repertoires in COVID-19. The wider study: Samples taken during acute and convalescent COVID-19 were collected in the United States, Italy and Spain. In each case, the material was cDNA or gDNA derived from T cells, B-cell-depleted T cells, or PBMCs.

The CDR3 is 14 amino acids. Germline values: CDR1 SGHRS, CDR2 YFSETQ. Trimming shortened V by 7 bases and J by 0 bases, and 13 bases separated the two germline ends. This clone was found once. Methods used by the authors: Nucleated cell number was recorded as an estimate derived from reference gene primer amplification. Assay: immunoSEQ multiplex PCR; the TCRdb copy retains only in-frame clones and omits some. That table furnishes V, J and clone size, whereas the DNA furnished D and trimming. The table includes over 50,000 clones, 75% to 90% detected once. The chain couples TRBV5-1 to TRBJ1-1, with D maybe TRBD1 (5 bases). This receptor was obtained from a human donor in a cohort sampled during active COVID-19. Specimen: peripheral blood. CDR3 amino acids: CASSGLLMNTEAFF. The CDR3 DNA reads TGCGCCAGCTCGGGACTTCTCATGAACACTGAAGCTTTCTTT. Full variable domain (outside the CDR3, taken from reference TRBV5-1 and TRBJ1-1): KAGVTQTPRYLIKTRGQQVTLSCSPISGHRSVSWYQQTPGQGLQFLFEYFSETQRNKGNFPGRFSGRQFSNSRSEMNVSTLELGDSALYLCASSGLLMNTEAFFGQGTRLTVV.